This T cell receptor beta chain was captured in a study of cytomegalovirus exposure and HLA in healthy donors. This clone is a singleton in its sample. Antigen specificity is unknown. The PCR had 60 Vbeta and 13 Jbeta primers. Assay used: immunoSEQ multiplex PCR; TCRdb lists only in-frame clones, some missing. This table has roughly 190,000 clones, 80% appearing once. There were likely unrecorded immune exposures, though donors were nominally healthy when sampled. The CDR3 length is 14 residues. Germline V gene sequence: CDR1 SGHVS, CDR2 FQNEAQ. The germline V and J ends were trimmed by 3 bases and 0 bases, with 8 bases remaining between them. Findings and caveats of the study: The authors excluded some V segments, including TRBV6-2 and TRBV6-3, as indistinguishable. Most TCR sequences were uncommon, yet certain public TCRs appeared in many donors. Available immune exposure information covered CMV serostatus only.

The specimen sequenced was PBMCs. This sequence was found in a woman aged 40 to 50 in good health and CMV-seronegative. This chain uses TRBV7-8 with TRBJ1-1; D perhaps matches TRBD1 (5 bases). For the CDR3, the DNA is TGTGCCAGCAGCTTGGGGCGAATGAACACTGAAGCTTTCTTT. It encodes CASSLGRMNTEAFF.